These 8 T cell receptor beta chains originate from one sample sequenced in a study of beta chain features in type 1 diabetes. Study outcomes and limitations: Among all four CD4+ subsets, Type 1 diabetes patients had TCRB CDR3s that were moderately but significantly shorter.

Expressed TCRB transcripts were sequenced because the entire RNA isolate underwent reverse transcription. Libraries were prepared by immunoSEQ multiplex PCR; TCRdb keeps only in-frame clonotypes and omits some of them. Of approximately 170,000 clones listed, about 7.8% are singletons. Which antigens these TCRs recognize remains unknown. What was sequenced was central memory CD4+ T cells from blood. Every receptor here comes from a woman between 35 and 50 years old with type 1 diabetes.

The chain carries TRBV7-2 and TRBJ1-1; 8 bases line up with TRBD1. Germline assignment: CDR1 SGHTA and CDR2 FQGNSA. The CDR3 covers 15 residues. V lost 4 bases and J lost 3; bases outside the gene matches: 7. Here the CDR3 reads CASSSGGAGDTEAFF. The CDR3 DNA reads as TGTGCCAGCAGCTCAGGGGGCGCGGGGGACACTGAAGCTTTCTTT.

The table lists this clone with a few counts. This chain uses TRBV6-5 with TRBJ1-2; D uncertain. The length of the CDR3 is 15 residues. With 5 bases removed from V and 5 bases from J, the gap between germline ends came to 18 bases. CDR1 MNHEY and CDR2 SVGAGI come from the germline V gene. As DNA, the CDR3 is TGTGCCAGCAGTGCAGGTCACCCCGCCTATTATGGCTACACCTTC. The encoded protein is CASSAGHPAYYGYTF.

Only a few counts were recorded for this clone. The chain is built from TRBV29-1 and TRBJ2-1, with 12 bases lining up with TRBD1. Germline CDR1 SQVTM, CDR2 ANQGSEA. Trimming cost V 7 bases and J 6 bases; bases outside gene matches: 4. The CDR3 loop spans 13 amino acids. DNA for the CDR3: TGCAGCGGTCGGGACAGGGGGCCCAATGAGCAGTTCTTC. Amino acid sequence: CSGRDRGPNEQFF.

The J gene is TRBJ1-1, the V gene TRBV2; D is ambiguous. V was pared by 7 bases and J by 4 bases, with 13 bases between. The germline gives CDR1 SNHLY, CDR2 FYNNEI. The CDR3 contains 13 residues. The CDR3 bases are TGTGCCAGCAATAAACGGGAGGTCACTGAAGCTTTCTTT. Its protein product is CASNKREVTEAFF.

This clone was seen more than once but under ten times. This sequence joins TRBV5-4 and TRBJ2-1, with D perhaps TRBD1 (6 bases). Germline CDR1 reads SGHNT; CDR2 reads YYREEE (reference sequence). Trimming pared 4 bases from V and 7 bases from J, leaving 21 bases between. There are 16 residues in the CDR3. This CDR3 is CASSPTGAGAGNEQFF. CDR3 in DNA: TGTGCCAGCAGCCCGACCGGGGCAGGGGCTGGAAATGAGCAGTTCTTC.

The gene calls are TRBV5-1 and TRBJ1-1, with D maybe TRBD1 (5 bases). CDR1 and CDR2 from the germline V gene are SGHRS and YFSETQ. The CDR3 extends over 15 amino acids. The V end was cut by 0 bases, the J end by 1 base, with 10 bases between. The CDR3 region has the DNA TGCGCCAGCAGCTTGGTGGGTCAGGGGAACACTGAAGCTTTCTTT. Translated: CASSLVGQGNTEAFF.

This clone has more than one count but fewer than ten. This chain joins TRBV10-3 and TRBJ2-7, with 8 nucleotides matching TRBD1. V shed 5 bases and J 6 bases; nucleotides not matched to a gene: 9. In germline, CDR1 is ENHRY, CDR2 SYGVKD. The CDR3 spans 14 residues. The CDR3 loop is CAISPRQGPSEQYF. The CDR3, as DNA: TGTGCCATCAGTCCTAGACAGGGGCCGTCCGAGCAGTACTTC.

This clone was detected a few times. The chain recombines TRBV28 with TRBJ2-2, with D perhaps matching TRBD1 (5 bases). The germline V gene has CDR1 MDHEN and CDR2 SYDVKM. The CDR3 covers 15 residues. V lost 4 bases and J 7 bases, leaving 16 bases between the germline ends. The CDR3 spells CASSSPQGSGGELFF. CDR3 DNA: TGTGCCAGCAGTTCCCCTCAGGGATCCGGCGGGGAGCTGTTTTTT.